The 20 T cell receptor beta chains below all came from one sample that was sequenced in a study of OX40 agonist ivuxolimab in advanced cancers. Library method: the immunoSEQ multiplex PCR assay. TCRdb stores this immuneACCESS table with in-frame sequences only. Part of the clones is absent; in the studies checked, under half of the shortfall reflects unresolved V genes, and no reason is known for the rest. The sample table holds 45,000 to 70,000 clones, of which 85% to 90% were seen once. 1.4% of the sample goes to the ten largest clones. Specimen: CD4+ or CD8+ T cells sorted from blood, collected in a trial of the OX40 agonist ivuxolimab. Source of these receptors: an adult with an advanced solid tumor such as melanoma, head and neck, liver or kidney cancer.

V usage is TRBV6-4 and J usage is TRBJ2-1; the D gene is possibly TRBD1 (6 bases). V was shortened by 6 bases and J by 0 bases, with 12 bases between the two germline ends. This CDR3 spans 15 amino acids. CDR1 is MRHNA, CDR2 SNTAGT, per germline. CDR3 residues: CASSPDRSSYNEQFF. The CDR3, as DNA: TGTGCCAGCAGCCCTGACAGGAGCTCCTACAATGAGCAGTTCTTC.

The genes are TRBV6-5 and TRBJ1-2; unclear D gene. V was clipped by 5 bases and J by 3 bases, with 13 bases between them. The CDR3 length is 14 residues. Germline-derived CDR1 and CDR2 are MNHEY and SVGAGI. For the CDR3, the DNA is TGTGCCAGCAGTAATGGGCGGCAGCACTATGGCTACACCTTC. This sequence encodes CASSNGRQHYGYTF.

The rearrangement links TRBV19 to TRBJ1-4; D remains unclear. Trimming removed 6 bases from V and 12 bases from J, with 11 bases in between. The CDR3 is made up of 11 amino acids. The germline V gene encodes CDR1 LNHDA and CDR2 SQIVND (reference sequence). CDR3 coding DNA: TGTGCCAGTAGGAACACCGGGGAACTGTTTTTT. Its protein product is CASRNTGELFF.

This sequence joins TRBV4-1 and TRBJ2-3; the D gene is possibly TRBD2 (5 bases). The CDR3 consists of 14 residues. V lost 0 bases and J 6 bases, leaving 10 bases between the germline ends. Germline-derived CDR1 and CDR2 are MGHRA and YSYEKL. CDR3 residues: CASSQEVSGDTQYF. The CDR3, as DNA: TGCGCCAGCAGCCAAGAAGTATCGGGGGATACGCAGTATTTT.

Written as DNA, the CDR3 is TGTGCCATCAGAGCCGCCCTAGCGGGAGCGGGGGATGAGCAGTTCTTC. This translates into CAIRAALAGAGDEQFF. The chain uses TRBV10-3 and TRBJ2-1; 10 positions agree with TRBD2. CDR3 length: 16 amino acids. J lost 8 bases, V lost 6 bases, and 13 bases had no gene match. Germline V gene sequence: CDR1 ENHRY, CDR2 SYGVKD.

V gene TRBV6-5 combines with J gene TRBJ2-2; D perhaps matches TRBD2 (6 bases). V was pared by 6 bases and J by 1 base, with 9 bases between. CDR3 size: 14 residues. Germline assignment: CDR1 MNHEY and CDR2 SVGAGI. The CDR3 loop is CASRNGRNTGELFF. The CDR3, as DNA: TGTGCCAGCAGAAACGGGAGGAACACCGGGGAGCTGTTTTTT.

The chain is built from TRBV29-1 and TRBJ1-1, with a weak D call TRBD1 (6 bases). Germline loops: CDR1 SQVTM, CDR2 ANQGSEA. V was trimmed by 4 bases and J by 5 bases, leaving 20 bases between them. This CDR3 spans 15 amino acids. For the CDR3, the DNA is TGCAGCGTTGGGGGGGGCAGGGGATCAGGGACTGAAGCTTTCTTT. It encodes CSVGGGRGSGTEAFF. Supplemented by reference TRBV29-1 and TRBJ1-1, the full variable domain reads SAVISQKPSRDICQRGTSLTIQCQVDSQVTMMFWYRQQPGQSLTLIATANQGSEATYESGFVIDKFPISRPNLTFSTLTVSNMSPEDSSIYLCSVGGGRGSGTEAFFGQGTRLTVV.

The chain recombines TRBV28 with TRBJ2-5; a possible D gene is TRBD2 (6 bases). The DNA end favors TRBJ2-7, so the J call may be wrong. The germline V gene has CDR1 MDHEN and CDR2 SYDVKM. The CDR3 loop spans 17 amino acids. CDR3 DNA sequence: TGTGCCAGCAGTTTAGGTTCGGAGGGGCTCAGGGCCTACGAGCAGTACTTC. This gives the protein CASSLGSEGLRAYEQYF.

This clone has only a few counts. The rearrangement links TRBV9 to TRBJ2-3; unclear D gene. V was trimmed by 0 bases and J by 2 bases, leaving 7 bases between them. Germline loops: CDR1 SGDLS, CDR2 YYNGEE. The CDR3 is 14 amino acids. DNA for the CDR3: TGTGCCAGCAGCGTAGCGTTAGACACAGATACGCAGTATTTT. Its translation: CASSVALDTDTQYF. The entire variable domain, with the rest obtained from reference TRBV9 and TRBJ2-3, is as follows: DSGVTQTPKHLITATGQRVTLRCSPRSGDLSVYWYQQSLDQGLQFLIQYYNGEERAKGNILERFSAQQFPDLHSELNLSSLELGDSALYFCASSVALDTDTQYFGPGTRLTVL.

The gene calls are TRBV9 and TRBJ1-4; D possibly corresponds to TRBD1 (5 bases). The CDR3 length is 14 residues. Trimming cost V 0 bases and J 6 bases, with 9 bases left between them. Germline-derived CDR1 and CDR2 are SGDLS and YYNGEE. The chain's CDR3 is CASSVGDPYEKLFF. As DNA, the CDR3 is TGTGCCAGCAGCGTAGGGGACCCGTATGAAAAACTGTTTTTT. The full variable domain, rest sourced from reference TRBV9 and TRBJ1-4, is DSGVTQTPKHLITATGQRVTLRCSPRSGDLSVYWYQQSLDQGLQFLIQYYNGEERAKGNILERFSAQQFPDLHSELNLSSLELGDSALYFCASSVGDPYEKLFFGSGTQLSVL.

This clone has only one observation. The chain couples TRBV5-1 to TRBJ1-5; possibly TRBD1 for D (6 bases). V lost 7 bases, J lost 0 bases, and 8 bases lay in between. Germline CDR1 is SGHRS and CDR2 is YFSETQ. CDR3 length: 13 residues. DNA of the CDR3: TGCGCCAGCCGGACAGATAGCAATCAGCCCCAGCATTTT. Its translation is CASRTDSNQPQHF.

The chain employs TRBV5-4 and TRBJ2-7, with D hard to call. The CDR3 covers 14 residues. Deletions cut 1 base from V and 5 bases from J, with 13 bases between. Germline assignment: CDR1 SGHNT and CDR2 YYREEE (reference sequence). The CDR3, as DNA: TGTGCCAGCAGCTTGTCGGCATTGTCCCACGAGCAGTACTTC. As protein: CASSLSALSHEQYF.

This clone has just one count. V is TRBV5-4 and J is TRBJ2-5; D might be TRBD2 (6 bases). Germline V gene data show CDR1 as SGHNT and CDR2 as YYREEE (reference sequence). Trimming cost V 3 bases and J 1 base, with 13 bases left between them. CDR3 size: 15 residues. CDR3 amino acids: CASSSGTAFQETQYF. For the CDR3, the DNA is TGTGCCAGCAGCTCCGGGACTGCTTTCCAAGAGACCCAGTACTTC.

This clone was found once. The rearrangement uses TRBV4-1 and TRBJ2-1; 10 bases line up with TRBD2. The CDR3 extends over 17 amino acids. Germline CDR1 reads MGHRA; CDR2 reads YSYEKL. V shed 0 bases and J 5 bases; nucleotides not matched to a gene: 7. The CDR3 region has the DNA TGCGCCAGCAGCCAAGATTACAGCGGGGGGGCCCACAATGAGCAGTTCTTC. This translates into CASSQDYSGGAHNEQFF.

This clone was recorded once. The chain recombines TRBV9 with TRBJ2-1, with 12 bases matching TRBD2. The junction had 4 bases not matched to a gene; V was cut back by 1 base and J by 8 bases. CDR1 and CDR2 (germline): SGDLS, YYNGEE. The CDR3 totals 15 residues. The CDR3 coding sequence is TGTGCCAGCAGCGTAAGGCTAGCGGGAGGGGATGAGCAGTTCTTC. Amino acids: CASSVRLAGGDEQFF.

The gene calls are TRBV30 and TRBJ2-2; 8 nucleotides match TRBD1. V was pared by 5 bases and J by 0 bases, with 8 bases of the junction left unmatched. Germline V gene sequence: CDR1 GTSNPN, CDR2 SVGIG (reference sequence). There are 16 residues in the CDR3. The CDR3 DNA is TGTGCCTGGGGAAAAACAGGGGGTGCGAACACCGGGGAGCTGTTTTTT. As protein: CAWGKTGGANTGELFF.

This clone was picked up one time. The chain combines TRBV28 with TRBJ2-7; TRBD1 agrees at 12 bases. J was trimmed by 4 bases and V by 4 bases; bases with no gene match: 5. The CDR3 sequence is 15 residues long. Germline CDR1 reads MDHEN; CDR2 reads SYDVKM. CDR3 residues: CASSSPGQGAYEQYF. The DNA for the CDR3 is TGTGCCAGCAGTTCCCCGGGACAGGGGGCATACGAGCAGTACTTC.

The CDR3: CASSDTGYGEQYF. In DNA form, the CDR3 reads TGTGCCAGCAGTGATACGGGTTACGGCGAGCAGTACTTC. The rearrangement links TRBV6-1 to TRBJ2-7; D gene ambiguous. The V gene's germline CDR1 is MNHNS and CDR2 SASEGT. There are 13 residues in the CDR3. The germline V and J ends were trimmed by 3 bases and 6 bases, with 12 bases remaining between them.

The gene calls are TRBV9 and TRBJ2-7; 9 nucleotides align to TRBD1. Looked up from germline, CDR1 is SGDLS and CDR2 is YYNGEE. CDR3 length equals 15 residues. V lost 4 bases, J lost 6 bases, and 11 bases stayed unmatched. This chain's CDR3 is CASSPSGTGYGEQYF. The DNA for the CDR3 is TGTGCCAGCAGCCCTTCCGGGACAGGGTATGGCGAGCAGTACTTC.

This chain's CDR3 is CASSSGTGKAGANVLTF. DNA for the CDR3: TGTGCCAGTAGTTCAGGGACAGGGAAAGCTGGGGCCAACGTCCTGACTTTC. The V and J genes are TRBV19 and TRBJ2-6, with 9 bases matching TRBD1. Germline V gives CDR1 LNHDA, CDR2 SQIVND (reference sequence). The CDR3 loop spans 17 amino acids. J lost 2 bases, V lost 5 bases, and 7 bases had no gene match.